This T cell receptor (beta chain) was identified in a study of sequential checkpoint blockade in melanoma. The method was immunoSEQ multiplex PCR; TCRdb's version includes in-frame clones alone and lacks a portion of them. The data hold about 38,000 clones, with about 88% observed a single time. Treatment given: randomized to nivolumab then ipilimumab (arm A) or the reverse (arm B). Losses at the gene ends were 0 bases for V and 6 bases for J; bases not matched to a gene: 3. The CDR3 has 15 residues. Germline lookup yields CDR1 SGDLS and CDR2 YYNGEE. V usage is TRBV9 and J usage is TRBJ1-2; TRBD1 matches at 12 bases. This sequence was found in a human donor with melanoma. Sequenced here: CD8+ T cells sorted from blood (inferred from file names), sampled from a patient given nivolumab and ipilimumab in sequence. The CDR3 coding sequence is TGTGCCAGCAGCGTAGAGGGACAGGGGGCTGATGGCTACACCTTC. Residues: CASSVEGQGADGYTF.